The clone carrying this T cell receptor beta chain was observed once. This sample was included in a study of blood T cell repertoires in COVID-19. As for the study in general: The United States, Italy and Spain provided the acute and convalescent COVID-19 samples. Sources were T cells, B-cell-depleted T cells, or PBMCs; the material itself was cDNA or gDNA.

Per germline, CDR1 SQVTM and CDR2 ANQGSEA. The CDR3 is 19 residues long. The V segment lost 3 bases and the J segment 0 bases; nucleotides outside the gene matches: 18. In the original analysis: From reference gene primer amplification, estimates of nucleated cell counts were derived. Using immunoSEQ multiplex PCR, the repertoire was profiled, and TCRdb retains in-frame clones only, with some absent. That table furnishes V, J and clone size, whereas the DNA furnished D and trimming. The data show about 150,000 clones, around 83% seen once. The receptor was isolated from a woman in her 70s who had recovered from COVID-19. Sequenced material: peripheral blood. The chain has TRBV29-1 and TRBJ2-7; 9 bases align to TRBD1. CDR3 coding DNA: TGCAGCGTTGAGGCACCCCCGGGACAGGGTCCAAGGGACTCCTACGAGCAGTACTTC. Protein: CSVEAPPGQGPRDSYEQYF.